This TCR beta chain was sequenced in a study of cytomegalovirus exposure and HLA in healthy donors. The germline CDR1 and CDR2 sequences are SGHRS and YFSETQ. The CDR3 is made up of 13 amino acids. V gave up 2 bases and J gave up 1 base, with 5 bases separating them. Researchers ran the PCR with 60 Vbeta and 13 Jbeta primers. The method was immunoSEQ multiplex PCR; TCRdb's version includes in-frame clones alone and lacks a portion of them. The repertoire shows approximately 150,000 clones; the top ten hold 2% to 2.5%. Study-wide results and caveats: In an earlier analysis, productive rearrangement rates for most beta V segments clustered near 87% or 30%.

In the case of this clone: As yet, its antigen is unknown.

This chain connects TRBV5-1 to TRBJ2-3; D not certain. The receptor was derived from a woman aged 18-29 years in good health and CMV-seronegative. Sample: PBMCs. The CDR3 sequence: CASSFQGTDTQYF. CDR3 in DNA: TGCGCCAGCAGCTTTCAGGGCACAGATACGCAGTATTTT.